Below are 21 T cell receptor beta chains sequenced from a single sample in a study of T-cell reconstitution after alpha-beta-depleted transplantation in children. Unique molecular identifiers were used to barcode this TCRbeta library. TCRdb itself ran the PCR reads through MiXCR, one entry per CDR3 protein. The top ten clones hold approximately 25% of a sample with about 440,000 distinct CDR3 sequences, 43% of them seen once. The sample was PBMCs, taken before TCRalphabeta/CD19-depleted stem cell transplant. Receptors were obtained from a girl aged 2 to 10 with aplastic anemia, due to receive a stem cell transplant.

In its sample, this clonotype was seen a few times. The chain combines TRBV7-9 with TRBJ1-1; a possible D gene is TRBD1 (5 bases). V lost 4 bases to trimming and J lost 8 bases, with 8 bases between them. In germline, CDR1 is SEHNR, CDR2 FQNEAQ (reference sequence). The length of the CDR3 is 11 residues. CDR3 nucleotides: TGTGCCAGCAGCTCTTGGGGGGAAGCTTTCTTT. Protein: CASSSWGEAFF.

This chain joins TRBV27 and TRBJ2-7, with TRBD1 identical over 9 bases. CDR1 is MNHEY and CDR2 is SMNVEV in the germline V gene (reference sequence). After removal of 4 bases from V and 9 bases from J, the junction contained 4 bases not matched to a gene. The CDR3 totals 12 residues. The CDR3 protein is CASSYHRGPQYF. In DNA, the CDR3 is TGTGCCAGCAGTTACCACAGGGGGCCGCAGTACTTC.

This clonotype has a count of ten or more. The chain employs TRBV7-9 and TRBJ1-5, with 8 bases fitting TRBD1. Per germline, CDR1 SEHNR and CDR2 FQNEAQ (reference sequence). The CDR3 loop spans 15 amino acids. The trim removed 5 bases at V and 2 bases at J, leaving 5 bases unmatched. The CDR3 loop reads CASSQDRVGNQPQHF. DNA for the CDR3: TGTGCCAGCAGCCAGGACAGGGTAGGCAATCAGCCCCAGCATTTT.

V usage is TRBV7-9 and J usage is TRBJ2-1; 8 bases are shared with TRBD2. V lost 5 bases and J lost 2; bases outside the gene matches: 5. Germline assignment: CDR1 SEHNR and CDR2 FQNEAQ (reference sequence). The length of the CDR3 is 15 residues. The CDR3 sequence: CASSDTSGPYNEQFF. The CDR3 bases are TGTGCCAGCAGCGACACTAGCGGACCCTACAATGAGCAGTTCTTC.

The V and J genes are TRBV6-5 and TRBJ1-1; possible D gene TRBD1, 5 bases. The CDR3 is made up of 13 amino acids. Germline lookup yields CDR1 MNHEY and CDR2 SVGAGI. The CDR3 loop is CAGAERLNTEAFF. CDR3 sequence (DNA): TGTGCAGGGGCGGAGCGCCTGAACACTGAAGCTTTCTTT.

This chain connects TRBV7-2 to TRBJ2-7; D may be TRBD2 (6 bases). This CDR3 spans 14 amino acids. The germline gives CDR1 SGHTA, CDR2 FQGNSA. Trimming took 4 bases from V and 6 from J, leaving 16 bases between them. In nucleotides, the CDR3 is TGTGCCAGCAGCTGGGGGACTGTCTCGGGCGAGCAGTACTTC. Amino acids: CASSWGTVSGEQYF.

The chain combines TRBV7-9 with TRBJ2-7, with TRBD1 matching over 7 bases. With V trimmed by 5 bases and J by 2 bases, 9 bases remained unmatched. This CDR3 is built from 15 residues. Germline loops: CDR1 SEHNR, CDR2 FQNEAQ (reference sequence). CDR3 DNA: TGTGCCAGCAGCGATTTTGACAGGGAAACCTACGAGCAGTACTTC. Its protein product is CASSDFDRETYEQYF. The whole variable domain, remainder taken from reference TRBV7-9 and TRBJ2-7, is DTGVSQNPRHKITKRGQNVTFRCDPISEHNRLYWYRQTLGQGPEFLTYFQNEAQLEKSRLLSDRFSAERPKGSFSTLEIQRTEQGDSAMYLCASSDFDRETYEQYFGPGTRLTVT.

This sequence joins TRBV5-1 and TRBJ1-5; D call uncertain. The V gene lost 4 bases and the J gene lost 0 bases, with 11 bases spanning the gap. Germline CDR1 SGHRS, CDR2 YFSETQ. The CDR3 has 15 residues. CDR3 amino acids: CASSLTWGSNQPQHF. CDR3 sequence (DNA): TGCGCCAGCAGCCTCACCTGGGGTAGCAATCAGCCCCAGCATTTT. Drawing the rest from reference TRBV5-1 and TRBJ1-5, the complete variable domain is KAGVTQTPRYLIKTRGQQVTLSCSPISGHRSVSWYQQTPGQGLQFLFEYFSETQRNKGNFPGRFSGRQFSNSRSEMNVSTLELGDSALYLCASSLTWGSNQPQHFGDGTRLSIL.

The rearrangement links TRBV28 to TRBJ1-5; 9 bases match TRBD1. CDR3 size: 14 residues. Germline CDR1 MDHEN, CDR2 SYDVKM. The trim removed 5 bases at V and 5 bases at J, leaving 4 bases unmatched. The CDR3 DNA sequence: TGTGCCAGCAGTCTCGGGACAGGGTATCAGCCCCAGCATTTT. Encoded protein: CASSLGTGYQPQHF.

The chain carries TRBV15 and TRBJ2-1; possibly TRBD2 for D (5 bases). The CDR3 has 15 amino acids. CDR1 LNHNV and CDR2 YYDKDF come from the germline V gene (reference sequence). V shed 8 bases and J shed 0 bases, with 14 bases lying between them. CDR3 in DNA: TGTGCCACCGGAGAGCGGATCAGCTCCTACAATGAGCAGTTCTTC. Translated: CATGERISSYNEQFF.

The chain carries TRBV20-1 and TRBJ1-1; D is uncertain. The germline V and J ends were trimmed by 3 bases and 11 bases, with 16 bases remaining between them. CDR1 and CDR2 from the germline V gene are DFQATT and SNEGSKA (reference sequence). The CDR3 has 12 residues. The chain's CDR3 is CSASIQVNRAFF. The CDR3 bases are TGCAGTGCTAGTATCCAGGTTAATCGGGCTTTCTTT.

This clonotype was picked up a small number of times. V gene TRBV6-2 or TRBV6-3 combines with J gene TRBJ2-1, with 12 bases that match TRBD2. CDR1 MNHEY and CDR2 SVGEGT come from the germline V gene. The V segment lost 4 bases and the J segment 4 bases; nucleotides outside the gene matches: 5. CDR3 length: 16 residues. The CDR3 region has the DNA TGTGCCAGCAGTTGGGGGACTAGCGGGTCTTACAATGAGCAGTTCTTC. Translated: CASSWGTSGSYNEQFF.

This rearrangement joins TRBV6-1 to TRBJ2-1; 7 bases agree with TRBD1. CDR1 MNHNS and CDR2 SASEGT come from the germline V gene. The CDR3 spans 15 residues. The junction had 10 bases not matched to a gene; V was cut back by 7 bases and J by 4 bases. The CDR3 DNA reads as TGTGCCAGCAACAAGAGGGGGCAGGAATACAATGAGCAGTTCTTC. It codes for CASNKRGQEYNEQFF.

CDR3 nucleotides: TGCGCCAGCCGGGAGTCGGGACAGCACCCCCGGAACACTGAAGCTTTCTTT. Translated: CASRESGQHPRNTEAFF. The genes are TRBV5-1 and TRBJ1-1, with TRBD1 identical over 7 bases. The germline gives CDR1 SGHRS, CDR2 YFSETQ. The length of the CDR3 is 17 residues. Unmatched junction bases numbered 16, after V lost 7 bases and J lost 1 base. The full variable domain, rest sourced from reference TRBV5-1 and TRBJ1-1, is KAGVTQTPRYLIKTRGQQVTLSCSPISGHRSVSWYQQTPGQGLQFLFEYFSETQRNKGNFPGRFSGRQFSNSRSEMNVSTLELGDSALYLCASRESGQHPRNTEAFFGQGTRLTVV.

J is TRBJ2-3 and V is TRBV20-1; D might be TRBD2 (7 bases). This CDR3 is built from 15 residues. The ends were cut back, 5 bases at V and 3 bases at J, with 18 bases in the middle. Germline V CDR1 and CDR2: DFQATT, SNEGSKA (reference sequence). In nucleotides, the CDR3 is TGCAGTGCTGCCCCCGCGGGGGCCGGTACAGATACGCAGTATTTT. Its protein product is CSAAPAGAGTDTQYF.

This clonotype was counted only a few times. The CDR3 is CAWKDRAYGYTF. DNA of the CDR3: TGTGCCTGGAAGGACAGGGCGTATGGCTACACCTTC. V gene TRBV30 combines with J gene TRBJ1-2; 8 bases are shared with TRBD1. The length of the CDR3 is 12 residues. Germline CDR1 and CDR2: GTSNPN and SVGIG (reference sequence). The V segment lost 4 bases and the J segment 5 bases; nucleotides outside the gene matches: 3.

CDR3 in DNA: TGTGCCAGCAGCTTCCTGGCGGGAGAGCAGTTCTTC. Its translation: CASSFLAGEQFF. The chain recombines TRBV7-6 with TRBJ2-1, with TRBD2 as a possible D gene (6 bases). Germline CDR1 SGHVS, CDR2 FNYEAQ. V dropped 3 bases and J dropped 10 bases, with 10 bases sitting between them. CDR3 length: 12 amino acids.

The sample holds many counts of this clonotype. CDR3 coding DNA: TGCAGTGCCAGGGCATTGTCTCGTGCTAGCACAGATACGCAGTATTTT. Its translation is CSARALSRASTDTQYF. This chain connects TRBV20-1 to TRBJ2-3; D might be TRBD1 (5 bases). The CDR3 totals 16 residues. The ends were cut back, 6 bases at V and 0 bases at J, with 19 bases in the middle. Germline V lookup: CDR1 DFQATT, CDR2 SNEGSKA (reference sequence).

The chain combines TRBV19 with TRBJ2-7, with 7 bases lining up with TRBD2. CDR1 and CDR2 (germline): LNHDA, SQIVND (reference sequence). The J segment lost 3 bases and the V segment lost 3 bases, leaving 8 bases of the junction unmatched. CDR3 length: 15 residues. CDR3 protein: CASSISGTPFYEQYF. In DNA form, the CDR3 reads TGTGCCAGTAGTATCAGCGGGACTCCCTTCTACGAGCAGTACTTC.

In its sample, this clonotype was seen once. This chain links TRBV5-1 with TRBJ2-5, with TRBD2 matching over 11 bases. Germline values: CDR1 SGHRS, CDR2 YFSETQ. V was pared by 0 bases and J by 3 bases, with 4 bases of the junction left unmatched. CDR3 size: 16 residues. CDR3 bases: TGCGCCAGCAGCTTGGGGTCGGGACTAGCGGAAGAGACCCAGTACTTC. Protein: CASSLGSGLAEETQYF.

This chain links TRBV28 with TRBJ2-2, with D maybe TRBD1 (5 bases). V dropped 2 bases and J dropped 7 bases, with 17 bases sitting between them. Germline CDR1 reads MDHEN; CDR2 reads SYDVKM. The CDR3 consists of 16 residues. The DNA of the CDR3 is TGTGCCAGCAGTTTACGGGTGGGGCCCGTAGTCGGGGAGCTGTTTTTT. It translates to CASSLRVGPVVGELFF.